The present T cell receptor beta chain was sequenced within a study of shared clonotypes between healthy human individuals. Points from the study as a whole: Compared with memory subsets, naive subsets generally had larger estimated richness.

It was into CD45RA+ naive and CD45RA-negative memory subsets that the CD4+ cells were split. The V and J ends lost 4 bases and 0 bases respectively, with 19 bases between them. Germline V lookup: CDR1 SGDLS, CDR2 YYNGEE. This CDR3 has 18 amino acids. Original methodology: As immunoSEQ supplied junction-only sequences (without quality scores), filtering differed. Here immunoSEQ multiplex PCR was the method, and the copy in TCRdb shows in-frame clones only, minus some. V, J and clone size reflect that table, while D and trimming were determined from the DNA. This sample has approximately 2.4 million clones, with almost 96% found just once. On this clone: As yet, its antigen is unknown.

The receptor was derived from a man aged 18 to 30 in good health. This sequence joins TRBV9 and TRBJ2-2; tentatively, D is TRBD1 or TRBD2 (5 bases each). What was sequenced was naive CD4+ T cells sorted from blood. Specified subset: CD45RA+ positively selected. CDR3 sequence reads: CASSSRERDGSNTGELFF. CDR3 DNA sequence: TGTGCCAGCAGCTCCCGAGAGAGGGACGGGTCGAACACCGGGGAGCTGTTTTTT.